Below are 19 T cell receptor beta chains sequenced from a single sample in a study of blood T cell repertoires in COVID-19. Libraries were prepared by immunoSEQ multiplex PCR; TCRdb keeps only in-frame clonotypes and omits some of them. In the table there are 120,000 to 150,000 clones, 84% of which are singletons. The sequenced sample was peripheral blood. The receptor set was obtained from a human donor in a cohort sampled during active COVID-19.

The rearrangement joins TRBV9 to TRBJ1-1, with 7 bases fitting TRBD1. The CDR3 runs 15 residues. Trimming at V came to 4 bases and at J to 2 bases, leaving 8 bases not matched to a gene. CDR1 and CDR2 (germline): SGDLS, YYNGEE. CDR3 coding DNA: TGTGCCAGCAGCCTCCGAGACAGGGTCAACACTGAAGCTTTCTTT. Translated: CASSLRDRVNTEAFF.

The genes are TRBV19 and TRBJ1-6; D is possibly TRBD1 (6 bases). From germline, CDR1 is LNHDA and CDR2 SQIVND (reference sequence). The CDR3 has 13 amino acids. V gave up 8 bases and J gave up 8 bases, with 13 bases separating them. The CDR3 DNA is TGTGCCAGTCGGACAGTGGCGGATTCACCCCTCCACTTT. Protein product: CASRTVADSPLHF. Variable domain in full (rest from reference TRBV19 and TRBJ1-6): DGGITQSPKYLFRKEGQNVTLSCEQNLNHDAMYWYRQDPGQGLRLIYYSQIVNDFQKGDIAEGYSVSREKKESFPLTVTSAQKNPTAFYLCASRTVADSPLHFGNGTRLTVT.

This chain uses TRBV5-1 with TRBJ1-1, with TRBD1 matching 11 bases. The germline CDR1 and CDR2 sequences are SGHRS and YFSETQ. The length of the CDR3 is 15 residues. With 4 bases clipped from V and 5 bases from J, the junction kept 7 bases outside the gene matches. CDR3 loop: CASSAGQGAPTEAFF. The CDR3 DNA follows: TGCGCCAGCAGCGCAGGACAGGGGGCTCCGACTGAAGCTTTCTTT.

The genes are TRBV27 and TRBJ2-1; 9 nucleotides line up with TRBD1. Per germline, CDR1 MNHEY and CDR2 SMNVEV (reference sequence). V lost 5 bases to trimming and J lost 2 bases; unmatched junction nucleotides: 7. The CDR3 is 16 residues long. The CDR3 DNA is TGTGCCAGCAGTCGGGGACAGGGTCCCCCCTACAATGAGCAGTTCTTC. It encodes CASSRGQGPPYNEQFF.

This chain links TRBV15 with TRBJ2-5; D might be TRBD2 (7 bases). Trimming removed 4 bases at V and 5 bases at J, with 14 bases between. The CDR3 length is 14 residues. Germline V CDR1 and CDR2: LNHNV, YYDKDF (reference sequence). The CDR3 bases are TGTGCCACCAGCAATGGCGGGGGCAGGGAGACCCAGTACTTC. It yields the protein CATSNGGGRETQYF.

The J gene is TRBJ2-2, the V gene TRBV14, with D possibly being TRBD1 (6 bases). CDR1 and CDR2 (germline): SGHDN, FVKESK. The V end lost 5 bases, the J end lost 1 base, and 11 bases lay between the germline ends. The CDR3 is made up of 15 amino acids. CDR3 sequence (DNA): TGTGCCAGCAGCGCCGGGACAAAGAACACCGGGGAGCTGTTTTTT. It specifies CASSAGTKNTGELFF.

In nucleotides, the CDR3 is TGTGCCAGCAGCCGCGCACAGGGATACGAGCAGTACTTC. It translates to CASSRAQGYEQYF. The genes are TRBV12-3 or TRBV12-4 and TRBJ2-7; weak D call: TRBD1 (6 bases). The CDR3 length is 13 residues. Deletions cut 6 bases from V and 4 bases from J, with 13 bases between.

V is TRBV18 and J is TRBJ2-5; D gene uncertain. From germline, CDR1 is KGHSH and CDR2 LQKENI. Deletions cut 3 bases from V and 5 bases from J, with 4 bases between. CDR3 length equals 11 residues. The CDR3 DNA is TGTGCCAGCTCACCCAGGGAGACCCAGTACTTC. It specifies CASSPRETQYF.

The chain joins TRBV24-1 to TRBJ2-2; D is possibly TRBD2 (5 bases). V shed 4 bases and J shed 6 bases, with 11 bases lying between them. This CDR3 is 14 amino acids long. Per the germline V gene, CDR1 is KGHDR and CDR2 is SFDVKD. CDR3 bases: TGTGCCACCAGTGACCCTCCGGGGTCCGGGGAGCTGTTTTTT. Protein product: CATSDPPGSGELFF.

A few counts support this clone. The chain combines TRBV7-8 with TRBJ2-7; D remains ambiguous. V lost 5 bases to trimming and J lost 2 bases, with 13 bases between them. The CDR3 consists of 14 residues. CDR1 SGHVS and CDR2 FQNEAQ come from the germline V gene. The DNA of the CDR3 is TGTGCCAGCAGCCTGGGCCGAGTAACCTACGAGCAGTACTTC. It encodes CASSLGRVTYEQYF.

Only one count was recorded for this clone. DNA of the CDR3: TGTGCCACCAGCAGAGTATTACAGGGCGAAGAGACCCAGTACTTC. Protein sequence: CATSRVLQGEETQYF. The rearrangement joins TRBV15 to TRBJ2-5; D might be TRBD1 (6 bases). Germline values: CDR1 LNHNV, CDR2 YYDKDF (reference sequence). CDR3 length equals 15 residues. Trimming took off 1 base at V and 3 bases at J, with 12 bases between the two ends.

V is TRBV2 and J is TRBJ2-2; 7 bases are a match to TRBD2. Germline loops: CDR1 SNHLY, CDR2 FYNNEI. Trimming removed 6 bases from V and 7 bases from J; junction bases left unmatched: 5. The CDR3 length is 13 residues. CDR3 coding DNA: TGTGCCAGCAGGGGGAGGGGAGGCGGGGAGCTGTTTTTT. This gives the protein CASRGRGGGELFF.

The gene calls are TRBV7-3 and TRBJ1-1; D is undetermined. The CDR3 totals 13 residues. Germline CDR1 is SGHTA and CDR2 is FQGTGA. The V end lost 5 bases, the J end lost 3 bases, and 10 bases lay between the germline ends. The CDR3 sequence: CASSEMRDTEAFF. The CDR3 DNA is TGTGCCAGCAGCGAAATGCGGGACACTGAAGCTTTCTTT. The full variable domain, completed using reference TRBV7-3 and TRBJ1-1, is GAGVSQTPSNKVTEKGKYVELRCDPISGHTALYWYRQSLGQGPEFLIYFQGTGAADDSGLPNDRFFAVRPEGSVSTLKIQRTERGDSAVYLCASSEMRDTEAFFGQGTRLTVV.

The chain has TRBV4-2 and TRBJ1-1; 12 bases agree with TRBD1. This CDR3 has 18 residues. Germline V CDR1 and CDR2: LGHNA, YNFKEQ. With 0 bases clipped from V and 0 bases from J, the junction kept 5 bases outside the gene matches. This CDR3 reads CASSQDPGQGALNTEAFF. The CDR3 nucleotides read TGTGCCAGCAGCCAAGATCCGGGACAGGGGGCCCTGAACACTGAAGCTTTCTTT.

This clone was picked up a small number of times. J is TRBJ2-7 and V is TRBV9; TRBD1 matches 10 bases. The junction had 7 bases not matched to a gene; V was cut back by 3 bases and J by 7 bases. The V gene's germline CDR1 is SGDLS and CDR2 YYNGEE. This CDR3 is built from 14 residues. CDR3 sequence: CASSEPGQGKEQYF. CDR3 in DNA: TGTGCCAGCAGCGAACCGGGACAGGGGAAAGAGCAGTACTTC. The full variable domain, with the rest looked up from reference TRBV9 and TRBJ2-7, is DSGVTQTPKHLITATGQRVTLRCSPRSGDLSVYWYQQSLDQGLQFLIQYYNGEERAKGNILERFSAQQFPDLHSELNLSSLELGDSALYFCASSEPGQGKEQYFGPGTRLTVT.

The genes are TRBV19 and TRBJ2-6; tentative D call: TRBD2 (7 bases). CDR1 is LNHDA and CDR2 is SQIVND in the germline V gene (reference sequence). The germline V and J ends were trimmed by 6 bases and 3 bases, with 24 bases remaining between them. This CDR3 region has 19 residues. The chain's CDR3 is CASSPTVGGVTGGANVLTF. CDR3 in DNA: TGTGCCAGTAGCCCCACGGTAGGGGGGGTCACCGGTGGGGCCAACGTCCTGACTTTC.

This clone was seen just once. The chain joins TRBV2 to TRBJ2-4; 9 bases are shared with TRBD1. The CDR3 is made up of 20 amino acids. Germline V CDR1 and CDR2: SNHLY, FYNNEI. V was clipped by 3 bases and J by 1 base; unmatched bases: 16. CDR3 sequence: CASSDPREDRGPAAKNIQYF. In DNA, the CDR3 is TGTGCCAGCAGTGACCCCAGAGAGGACAGGGGCCCCGCGGCCAAAAACATTCAGTACTTC.

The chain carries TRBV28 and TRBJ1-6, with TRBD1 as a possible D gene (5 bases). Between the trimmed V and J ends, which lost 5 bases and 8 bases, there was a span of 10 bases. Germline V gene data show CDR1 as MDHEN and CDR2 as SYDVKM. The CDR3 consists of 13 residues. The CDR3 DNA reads TGTGCCAGCAGTGGGCAGGGTTATTCACCCCTCCACTTT. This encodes CASSGQGYSPLHF.

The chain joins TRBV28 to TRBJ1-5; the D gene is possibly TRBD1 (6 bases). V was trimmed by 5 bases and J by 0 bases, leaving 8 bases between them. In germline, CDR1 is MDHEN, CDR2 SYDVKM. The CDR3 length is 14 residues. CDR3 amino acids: CASSRTASNQPQHF. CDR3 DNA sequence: TGTGCCAGCAGTCGGACAGCTAGCAATCAGCCCCAGCATTTT. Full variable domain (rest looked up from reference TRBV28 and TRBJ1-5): DVKVTQSSRYLVKRTGEKVFLECVQDMDHENMFWYRQDPGLGLRLIYFSYDVKMKEKGDIPEGYSVSREKKERFSLILESASTNQTSMYLCASSRTASNQPQHFGDGTRLSIL.